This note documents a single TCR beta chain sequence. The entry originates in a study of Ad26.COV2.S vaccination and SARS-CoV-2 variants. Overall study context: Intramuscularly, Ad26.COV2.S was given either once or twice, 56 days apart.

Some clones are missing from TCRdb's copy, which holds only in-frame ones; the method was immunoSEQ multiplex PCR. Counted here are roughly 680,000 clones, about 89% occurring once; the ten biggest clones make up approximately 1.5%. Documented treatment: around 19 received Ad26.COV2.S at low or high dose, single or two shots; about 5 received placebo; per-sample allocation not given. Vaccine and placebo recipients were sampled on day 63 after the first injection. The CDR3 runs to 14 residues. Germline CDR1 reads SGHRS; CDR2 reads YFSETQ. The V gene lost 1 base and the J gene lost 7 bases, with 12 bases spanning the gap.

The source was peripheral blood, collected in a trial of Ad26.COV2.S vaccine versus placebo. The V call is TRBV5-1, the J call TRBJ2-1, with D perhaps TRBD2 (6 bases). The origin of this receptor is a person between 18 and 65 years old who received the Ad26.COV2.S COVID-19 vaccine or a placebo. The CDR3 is CASSLNGGWNEQFF. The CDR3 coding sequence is TGCGCCAGCAGCTTGAACGGGGGATGGAATGAGCAGTTCTTC.